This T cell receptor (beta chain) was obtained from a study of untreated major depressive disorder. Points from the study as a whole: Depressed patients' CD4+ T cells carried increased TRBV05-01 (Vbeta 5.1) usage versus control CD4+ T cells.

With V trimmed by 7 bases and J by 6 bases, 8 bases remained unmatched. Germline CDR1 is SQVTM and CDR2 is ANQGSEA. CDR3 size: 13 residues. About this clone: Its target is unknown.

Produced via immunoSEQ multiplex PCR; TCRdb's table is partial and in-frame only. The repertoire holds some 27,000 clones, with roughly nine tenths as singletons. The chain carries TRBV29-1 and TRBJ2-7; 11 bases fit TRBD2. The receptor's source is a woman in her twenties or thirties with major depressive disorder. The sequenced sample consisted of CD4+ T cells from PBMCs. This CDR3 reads CSATTSGRIEQYF. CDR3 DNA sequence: TGCAGCGCGACAACTAGCGGGAGAATCGAGCAGTACTTC.